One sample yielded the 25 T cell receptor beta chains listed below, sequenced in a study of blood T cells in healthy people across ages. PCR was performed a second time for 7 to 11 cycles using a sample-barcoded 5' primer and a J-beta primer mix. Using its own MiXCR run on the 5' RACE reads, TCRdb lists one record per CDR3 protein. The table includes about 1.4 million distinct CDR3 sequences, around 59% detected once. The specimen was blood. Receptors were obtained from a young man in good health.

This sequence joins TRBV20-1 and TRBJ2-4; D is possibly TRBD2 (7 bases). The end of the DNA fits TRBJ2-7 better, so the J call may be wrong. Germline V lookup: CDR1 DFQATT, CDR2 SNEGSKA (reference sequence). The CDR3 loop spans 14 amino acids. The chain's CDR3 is CSAEGGTGSYEQYF. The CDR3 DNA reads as TGCAGTGCTGAGGGGGGGACTGGGTCCTACGAGCAGTACTTC.

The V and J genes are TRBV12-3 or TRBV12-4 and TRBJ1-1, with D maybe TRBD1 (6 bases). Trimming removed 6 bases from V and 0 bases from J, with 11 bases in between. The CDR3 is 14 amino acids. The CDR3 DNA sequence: TGTGCCAGCAGGCCTACAGGGATGAACACTGAAGCTTTCTTT. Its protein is CASRPTGMNTEAFF.

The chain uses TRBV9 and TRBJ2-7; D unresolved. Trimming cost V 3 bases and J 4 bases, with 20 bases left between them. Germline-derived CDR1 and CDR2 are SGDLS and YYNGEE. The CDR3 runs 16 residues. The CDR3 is CASSANPTHTLYEQYF. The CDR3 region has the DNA TGTGCCAGCAGCGCCAACCCGACACATACCCTATACGAGCAGTACTTC.

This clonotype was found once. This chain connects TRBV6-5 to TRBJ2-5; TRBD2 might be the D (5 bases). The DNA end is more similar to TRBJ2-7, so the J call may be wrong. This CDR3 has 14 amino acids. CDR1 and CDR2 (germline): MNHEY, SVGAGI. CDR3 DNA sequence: TGTGCCAGCAGCCCCCCCAGCGGTCGCTACGAGCAGTACTTC. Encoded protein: CASSPPSGRYEQYF.

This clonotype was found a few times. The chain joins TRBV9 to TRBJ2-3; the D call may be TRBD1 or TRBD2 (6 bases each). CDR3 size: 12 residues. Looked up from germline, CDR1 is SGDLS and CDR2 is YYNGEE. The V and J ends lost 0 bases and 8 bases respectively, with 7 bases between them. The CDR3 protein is CASSVEGGTQYF. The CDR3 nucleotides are TGTGCCAGCAGCGTAGAGGGGGGTACGCAGTATTTT. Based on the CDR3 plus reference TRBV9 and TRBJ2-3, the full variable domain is DSGVTQTPKHLITATGQRVTLRCSPRSGDLSVYWYQQSLDQGLQFLIQYYNGEERAKGNILERFSAQQFPDLHSELNLSSLELGDSALYFCASSVEGGTQYFGPGTRLTVL.

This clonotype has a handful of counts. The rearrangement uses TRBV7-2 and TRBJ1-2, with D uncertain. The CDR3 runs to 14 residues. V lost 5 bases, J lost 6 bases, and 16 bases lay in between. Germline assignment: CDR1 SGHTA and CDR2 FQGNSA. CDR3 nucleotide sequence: TGTGCCAGCAGCCTCCCGGGGAGGGAAAATGGCTACACCTTC. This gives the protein CASSLPGRENGYTF.

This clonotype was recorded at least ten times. The CDR3 DNA reads as TGTGCCAGCAGCTCGGGACCGGGACAGGATAGCAATCAGCCCCAGCATTTT. It is translated as CASSSGPGQDSNQPQHF. The chain carries TRBV7-8 and TRBJ1-5; 8 positions agree with TRBD1. The CDR3 has 17 amino acids. V lost 4 bases and J lost 0; bases outside the gene matches: 8. The V gene's germline CDR1 is SGHVS and CDR2 FQNEAQ.

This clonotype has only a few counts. This chain's CDR3 is CASSYYRDHEQFF. CDR3 nucleotide sequence: TGTGCCAGCAGCTATTACAGGGACCATGAGCAGTTCTTC. This sequence joins TRBV7-9 and TRBJ2-1, with a weak D call TRBD1 (6 bases). The germline V and J ends were trimmed by 4 bases and 8 bases, with 12 bases remaining between them. There are 13 residues in the CDR3. The germline V gene has CDR1 SEHNR and CDR2 FQNEAQ (reference sequence).

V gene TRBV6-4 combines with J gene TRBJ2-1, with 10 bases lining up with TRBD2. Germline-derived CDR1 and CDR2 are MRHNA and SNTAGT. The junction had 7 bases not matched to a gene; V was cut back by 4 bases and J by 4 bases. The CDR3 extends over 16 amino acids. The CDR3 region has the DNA TGTGCCAGCAGTGCACGGGGACTAGCGTCTTACAATGAGCAGTTCTTC. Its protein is CASSARGLASYNEQFF.

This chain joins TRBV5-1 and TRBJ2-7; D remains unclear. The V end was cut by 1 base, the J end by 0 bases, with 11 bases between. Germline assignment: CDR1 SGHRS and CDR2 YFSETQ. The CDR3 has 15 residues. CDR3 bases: TGCGCCAGCAGCTTGAGGCCATCGAGCTCCTACGAGCAGTACTTC. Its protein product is CASSLRPSSSYEQYF.

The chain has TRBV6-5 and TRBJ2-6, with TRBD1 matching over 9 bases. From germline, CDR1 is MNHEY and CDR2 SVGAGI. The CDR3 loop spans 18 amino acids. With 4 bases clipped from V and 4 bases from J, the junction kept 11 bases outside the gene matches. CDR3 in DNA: TGTGCCAGCAGTTGCCAGGACAGGGGAGAGAGGGGGGCCAACGTCCTGACTTTC. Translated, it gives CASSCQDRGERGANVLTF.

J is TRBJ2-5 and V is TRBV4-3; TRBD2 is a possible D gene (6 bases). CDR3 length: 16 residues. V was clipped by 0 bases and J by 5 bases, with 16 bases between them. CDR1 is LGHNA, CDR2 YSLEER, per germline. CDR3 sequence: CASSQDSRGGVETQYF. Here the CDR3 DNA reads TGCGCCAGCAGCCAAGATTCGAGGGGCGGGGTGGAGACCCAGTACTTC.

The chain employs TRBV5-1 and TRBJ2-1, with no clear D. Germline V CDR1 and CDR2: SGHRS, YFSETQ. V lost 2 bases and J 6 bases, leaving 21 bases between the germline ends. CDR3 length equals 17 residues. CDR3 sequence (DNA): TGCGCCAGCAGCTTACCTGAACCCCGACCGCCGATCAATGAGCAGTTCTTC. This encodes CASSLPEPRPPINEQFF.

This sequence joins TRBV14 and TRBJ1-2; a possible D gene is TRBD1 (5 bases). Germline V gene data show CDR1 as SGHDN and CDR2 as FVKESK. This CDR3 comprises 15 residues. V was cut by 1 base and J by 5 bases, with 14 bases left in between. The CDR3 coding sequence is TGTGCCAGCAGCCAAGCAGGGTCCTCTGGGTATGGCTACACCTTC. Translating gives CASSQAGSSGYGYTF.

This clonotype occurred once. CDR3 sequence reads: CSAGGTRRPTFDNEQFF. DNA of the CDR3: TGCAGTGCTGGAGGGACTAGGAGGCCTACTTTCGACAATGAGCAGTTCTTC. The rearrangement links TRBV20-1 to TRBJ2-1; 8 bases are shared with TRBD2. This CDR3 comprises 17 residues. The J segment lost 5 bases and the V segment lost 5 bases, leaving 17 bases of the junction unmatched. Looked up from germline, CDR1 is DFQATT and CDR2 is SNEGSKA (reference sequence).

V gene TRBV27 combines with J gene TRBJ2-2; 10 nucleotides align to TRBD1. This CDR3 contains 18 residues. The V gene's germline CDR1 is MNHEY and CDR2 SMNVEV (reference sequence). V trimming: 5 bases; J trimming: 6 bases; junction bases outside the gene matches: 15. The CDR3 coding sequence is TGTGCCAGCAGTCGCAGACAGGGGGCGCGAATCAGGGCCGGGGAGCTGTTTTTT. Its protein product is CASSRRQGARIRAGELFF.

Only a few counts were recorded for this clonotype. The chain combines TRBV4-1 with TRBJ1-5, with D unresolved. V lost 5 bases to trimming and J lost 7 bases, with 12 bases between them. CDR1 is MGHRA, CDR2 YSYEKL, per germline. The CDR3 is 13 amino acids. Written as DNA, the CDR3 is TGCGCCAGCAGCGGGCCCACGGGGCAGCCCCAGCATTTT. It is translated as CASSGPTGQPQHF.

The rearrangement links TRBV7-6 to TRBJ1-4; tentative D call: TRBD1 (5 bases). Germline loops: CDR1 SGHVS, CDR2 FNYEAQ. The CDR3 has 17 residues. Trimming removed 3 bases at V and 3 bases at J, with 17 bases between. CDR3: CASSFSLRAGSNEKLFF. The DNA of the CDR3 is TGTGCCAGCAGCTTTTCTCTACGGGCAGGGTCTAATGAAAAACTGTTTTTT.

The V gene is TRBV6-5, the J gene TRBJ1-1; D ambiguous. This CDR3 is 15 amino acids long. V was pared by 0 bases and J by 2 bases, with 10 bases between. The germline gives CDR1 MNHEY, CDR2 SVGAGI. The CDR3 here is CASSYSKRINTEAFF. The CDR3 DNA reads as TGTGCCAGCAGTTACTCGAAGAGGATAAACACTGAAGCTTTCTTT.

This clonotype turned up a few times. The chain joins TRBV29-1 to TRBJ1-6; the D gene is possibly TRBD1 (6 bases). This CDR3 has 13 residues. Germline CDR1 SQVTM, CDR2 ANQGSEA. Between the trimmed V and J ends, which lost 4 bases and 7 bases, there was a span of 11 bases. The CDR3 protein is CSVGGAGNSPLHF. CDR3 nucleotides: TGCAGCGTTGGGGGGGCAGGGAATTCACCCCTCCACTTT.

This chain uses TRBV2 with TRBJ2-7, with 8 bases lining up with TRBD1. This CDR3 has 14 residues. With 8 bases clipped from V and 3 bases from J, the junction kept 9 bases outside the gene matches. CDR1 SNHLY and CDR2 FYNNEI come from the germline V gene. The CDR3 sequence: CASLMDRVVYEQYF. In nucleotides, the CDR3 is TGTGCCAGCCTTATGGACAGGGTGGTCTACGAGCAGTACTTC.

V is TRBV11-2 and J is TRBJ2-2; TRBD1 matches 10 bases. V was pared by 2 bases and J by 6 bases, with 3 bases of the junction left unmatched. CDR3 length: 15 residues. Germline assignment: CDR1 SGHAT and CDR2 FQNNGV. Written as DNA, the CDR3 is TGTGCCAGCAGCTTATGGACAGGGGGATCCGGGGAGCTGTTTTTT. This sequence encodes CASSLWTGGSGELFF.

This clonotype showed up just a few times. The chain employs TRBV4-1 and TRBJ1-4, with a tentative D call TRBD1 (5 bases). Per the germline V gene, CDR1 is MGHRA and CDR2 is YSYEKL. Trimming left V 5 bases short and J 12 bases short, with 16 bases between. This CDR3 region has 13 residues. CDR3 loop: CASSEGWRRELFF. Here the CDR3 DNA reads TGCGCCAGCAGCGAGGGGTGGAGACGGGAACTGTTTTTT.

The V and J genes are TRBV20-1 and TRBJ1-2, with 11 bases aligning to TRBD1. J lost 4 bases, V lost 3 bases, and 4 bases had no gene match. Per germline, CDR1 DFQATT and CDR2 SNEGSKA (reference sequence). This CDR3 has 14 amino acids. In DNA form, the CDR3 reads TGCAGTGCTAGGGAAGGGACAGGGGGCTATGGCTACACCTTC. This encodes CSAREGTGGYGYTF.

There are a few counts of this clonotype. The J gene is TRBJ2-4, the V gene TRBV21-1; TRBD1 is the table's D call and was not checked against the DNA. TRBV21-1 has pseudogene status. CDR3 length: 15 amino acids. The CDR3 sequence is CASTRDEAGKNIQYF. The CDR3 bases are TGTGCCAGCACCCGGGATGAGGCGGGCAAAAACATTCAGTACTTC.